This TCR beta chain was found in a study of shared clonotypes between healthy human individuals. Measured with immunoSEQ multiplex PCR; TCRdb has only the in-frame clones, and not every one. This sample yields about 1 million clones, of which around 74% are seen a single time; about 1.4% belongs to the top ten. This CDR3 spans 17 amino acids. Trimming stripped 2 bases from V and 6 bases from J, with 23 bases between. CDR1 is GTSNPN, CDR2 SVGIG, per germline (reference sequence). The sequenced sample consisted of memory CD4+ T cells sorted from blood. Subset in this sample: CD45RA-negative fraction. This receptor was taken from a man aged 18 to 30 in good health. The chain links TRBV30 to TRBJ2-1, with TRBD1 as a possible D gene (6 bases). The CDR3 loop is CAWSSKSGTRDGNEQFF. CDR3 coding DNA: TGTGCCTGGAGTTCCAAATCCGGGACAAGGGACGGCAATGAGCAGTTCTTC.